This TCR beta chain was sequenced for a study of neurological immune-mediated disorders (dated by TCRdb to between 2019 and 2020). General notes on the study: Among the approximately 34 multiple sclerosis patients, relapsing-remitting MS accounted for about 31 and secondary progressive MS accounted for 3. The cohort included approximately 70 subjects: roughly 15 with HAM/TSP, approximately 34 with multiple sclerosis, and roughly 20 healthy controls. Peripheral blood TCR-beta repertoires from patients with HTLV-I-associated myelopathy (HAM/TSP), patients with multiple sclerosis, and healthy controls were compared in the study using UMI-based sequencing. The 90 to 120 TCR-beta libraries covered PBMC samples along with longitudinal samples, technical triplicates, and paired sorted CD4+ and CD8+ T-cell subsets.

The investigation overall reported the following: No identical CDR3 amino acid sequences were shared among expanded clones across subjects, suggesting private TCR-beta repertoires in all groups. In phylogenetic analysis, the repertoires of 18 of 34 MS patients grouped into a cluster of related CDR3 sequences, which suggests a possible signature at the repertoire level. TCR clonal expansion was greatest in HAM/TSP patients and smallest in MS patients, who ranked below even healthy controls. No association of the MS cluster with clinical or MRI features was observed, and the need for larger cohorts was stated by the authors.

This clonotype was picked up many times. The specificity of this receptor is unknown. The junction shows a germline mismatch at one end, possibly a read error. CDR1 and CDR2 (ENHRY, SYGVKD) derive from the germline V gene. The CDR3 spans 11 residues, from the cysteine through the phenylalanine. Left in the record is the CDR3 DNA by itself, 33 bases read in frame from the first base. For unsorted PBMC libraries, 2 million PBMCs were used after storage in RNAlater at -80 degrees C until RNA extraction. Multiple sclerosis patients were enrolled in a US clinical protocol under which disease progression was evaluated by magnetic resonance imaging. PBMCs were separated from peripheral blood using Ficoll-Hypaque density gradient centrifugation and then cryopreserved in liquid nitrogen. cDNA was synthesized by template-switch 5'RACE using a primer carrying a 10-nucleotide random unique molecular identifier by which each TCR transcript was tagged. Each sequencing run produced over 200 million TCR-beta sequences covering 15-18 subjects. The RNeasy kit was used to extract total RNA. TCR-beta VDJ regions were amplified with primers for the TCR constant region and the 5'RACE anchor, using the KAPA Real-time Library Amplification kit. A first PCR added sample indexes and Illumina adaptors, and a second PCR then raised library yield. After purification with Ampure beads, the TCR product of roughly 650 bp was size-selected on a 2% E-gel SizeSelection system. Before pooling, library quality was assessed on a Bioanalyzer, concentration was determined with Qubit, and library quantification was performed with the Kapa Library Quantification kit. Libraries were sequenced paired-end 2 x 150 bp on an Illumina HiSeq 2500. To increase sequence diversity, about 25-31% phiX was spiked into each library pool. The authors' analysis ran thus. Quality-filtered reads were processed with the UMI-based MiGEC pipeline, which removed over 80% of raw TCR sequences during error correction. IMGT germline references were used for aligning VDJ genes, and each clonotype was defined as a unique CDR3 amino acid sequence together with its V-J genes. Clonal expansion, Shannon diversity, and CDR3 relatedness (CalcPairwiseDistances, ClusterSamples) were evaluated with VDJtools, and phylogenetic trees were built with CLCbio workbench. Clones with at least 8 unique UMIs were defined as expanded, with this threshold being based on coefficient-of-variation modelling across technical triplicates. TCRdb handled the public reads itself, with Q25 trimming in fastp and clone calling in MiXCR, and kept productive beta chains. For every CDR3 protein sequence, its rows merge into one entry that carries the most common genes and DNA. TCRdb's processing, not the study's, gives the V and J calls here. For this sample the table gives about 55,000 distinct CDR3 sequences, of which approximately 4% were detected only once. The ten largest clones take up 2.5% to 3% of the sample.

The source material was PBMCs. The chain is encoded by TRBV10-3 joined to TRBJ2-7; the D region possibly corresponds to TRBD1 (6 bases align). The sequence was obtained from a man aged 45-65 years with multiple sclerosis. The DNA sequence is as follows: TGTGCCATCAGTGATAGTTCGGACAGCTGGTTC. The encoded protein is CAISDSSDSWF.